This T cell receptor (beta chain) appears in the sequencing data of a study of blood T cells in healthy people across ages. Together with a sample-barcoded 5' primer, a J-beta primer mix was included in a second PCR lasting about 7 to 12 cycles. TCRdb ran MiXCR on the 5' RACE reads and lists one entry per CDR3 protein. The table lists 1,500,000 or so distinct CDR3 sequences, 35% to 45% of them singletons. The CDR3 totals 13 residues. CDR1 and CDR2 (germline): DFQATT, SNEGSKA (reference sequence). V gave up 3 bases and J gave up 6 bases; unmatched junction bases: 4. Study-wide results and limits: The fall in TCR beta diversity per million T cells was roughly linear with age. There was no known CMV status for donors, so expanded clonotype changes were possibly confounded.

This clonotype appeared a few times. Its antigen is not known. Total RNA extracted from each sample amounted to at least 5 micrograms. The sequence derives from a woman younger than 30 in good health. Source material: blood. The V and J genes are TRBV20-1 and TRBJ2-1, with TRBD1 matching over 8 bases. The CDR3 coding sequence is TGCAGTGCTAGGAAGACAGGGGTCAATGAGCAGTTCTTC. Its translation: CSARKTGVNEQFF.